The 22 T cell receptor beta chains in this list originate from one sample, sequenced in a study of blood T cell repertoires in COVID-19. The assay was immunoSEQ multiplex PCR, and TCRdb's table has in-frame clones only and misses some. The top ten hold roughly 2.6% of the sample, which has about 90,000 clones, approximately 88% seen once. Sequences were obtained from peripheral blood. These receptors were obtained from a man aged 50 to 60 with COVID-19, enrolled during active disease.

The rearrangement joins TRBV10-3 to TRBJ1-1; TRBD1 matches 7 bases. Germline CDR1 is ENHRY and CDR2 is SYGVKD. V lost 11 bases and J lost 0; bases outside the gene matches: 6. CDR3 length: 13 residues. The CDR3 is CAVRQGMNTEAFF. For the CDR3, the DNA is TGTGCCGTAAGACAGGGAATGAACACTGAAGCTTTCTTT.

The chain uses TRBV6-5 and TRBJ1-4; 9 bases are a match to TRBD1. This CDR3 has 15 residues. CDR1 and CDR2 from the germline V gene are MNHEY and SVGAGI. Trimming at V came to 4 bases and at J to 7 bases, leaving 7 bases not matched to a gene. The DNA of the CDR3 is TGTGCCAGCAGTTCGTACAGGGGGCCAAGTGAAAAACTGTTTTTT. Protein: CASSSYRGPSEKLFF.

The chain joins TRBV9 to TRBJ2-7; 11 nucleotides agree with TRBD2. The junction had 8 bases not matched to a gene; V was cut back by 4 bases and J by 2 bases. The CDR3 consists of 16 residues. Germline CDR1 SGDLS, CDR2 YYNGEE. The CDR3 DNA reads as TGTGCCAGCAGCCCCATTAGCGGGGGGGCGACCTACGAGCAGTACTTC. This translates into CASSPISGGATYEQYF.

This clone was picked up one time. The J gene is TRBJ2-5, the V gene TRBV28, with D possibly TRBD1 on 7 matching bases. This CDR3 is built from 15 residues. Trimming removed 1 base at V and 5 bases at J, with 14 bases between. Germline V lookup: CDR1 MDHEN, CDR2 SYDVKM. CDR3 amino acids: CASSLFWQGGETQYF. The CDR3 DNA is TGTGCCAGCAGTTTATTTTGGCAGGGGGGCGAGACCCAGTACTTC.

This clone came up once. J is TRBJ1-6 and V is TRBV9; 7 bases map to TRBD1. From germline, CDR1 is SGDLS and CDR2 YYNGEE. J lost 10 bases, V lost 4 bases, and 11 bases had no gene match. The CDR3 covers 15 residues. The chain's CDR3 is CASSTDRERGSPLHF. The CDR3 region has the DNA TGTGCCAGCAGCACCGACAGGGAACGTGGGTCACCCCTCCACTTT. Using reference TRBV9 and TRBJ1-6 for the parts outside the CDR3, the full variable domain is DSGVTQTPKHLITATGQRVTLRCSPRSGDLSVYWYQQSLDQGLQFLIQYYNGEERAKGNILERFSAQQFPDLHSELNLSSLELGDSALYFCASSTDRERGSPLHFGNGTRLTVT.

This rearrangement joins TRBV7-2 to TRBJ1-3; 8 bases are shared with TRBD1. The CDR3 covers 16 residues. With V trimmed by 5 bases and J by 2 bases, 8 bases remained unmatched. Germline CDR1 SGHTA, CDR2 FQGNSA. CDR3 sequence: CASSLVGQGAGNTIYF. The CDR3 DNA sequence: TGTGCCAGCAGCCTAGTTGGACAGGGTGCTGGAAACACCATATATTTT.

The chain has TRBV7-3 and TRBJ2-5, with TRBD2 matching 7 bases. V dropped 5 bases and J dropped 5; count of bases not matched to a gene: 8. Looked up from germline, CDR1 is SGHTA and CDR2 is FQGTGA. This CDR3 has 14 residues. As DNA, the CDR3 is TGTGCCAGCAGCCTGGGACTACCCGGGGAGACCCAGTACTTC. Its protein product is CASSLGLPGETQYF.

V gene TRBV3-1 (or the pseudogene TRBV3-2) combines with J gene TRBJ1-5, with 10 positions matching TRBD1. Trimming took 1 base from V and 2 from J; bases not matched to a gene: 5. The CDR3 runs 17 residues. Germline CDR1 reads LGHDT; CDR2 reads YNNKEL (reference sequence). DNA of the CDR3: TGTGCCAGCAGCCAAGGGGACAGGGGAGGAGGCAATCAGCCCCAGCATTTT. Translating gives CASSQGDRGGGNQPQHF.

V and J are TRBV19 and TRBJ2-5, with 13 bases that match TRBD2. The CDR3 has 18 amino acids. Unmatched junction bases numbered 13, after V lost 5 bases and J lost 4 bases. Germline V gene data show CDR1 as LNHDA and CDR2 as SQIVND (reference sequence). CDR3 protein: CASSFRLAGGFRVETQYF. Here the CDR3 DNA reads TGTGCCAGTAGTTTCCGACTAGCGGGGGGCTTTCGAGTAGAGACCCAGTACTTC.

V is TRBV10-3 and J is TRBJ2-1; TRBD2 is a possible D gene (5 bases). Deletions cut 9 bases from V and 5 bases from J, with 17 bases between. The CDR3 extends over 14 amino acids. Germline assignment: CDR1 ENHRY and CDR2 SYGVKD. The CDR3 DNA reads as TGTGCCATTTGTGAGGGTACTAGGGACAATGAGCAGTTCTTC. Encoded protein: CAICEGTRDNEQFF.

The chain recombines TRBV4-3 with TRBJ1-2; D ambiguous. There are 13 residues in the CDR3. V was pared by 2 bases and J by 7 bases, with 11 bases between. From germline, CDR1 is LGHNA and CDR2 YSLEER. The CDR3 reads CASSQRTSVGYTF. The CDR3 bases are TGCGCCAGCAGCCAAAGGACTTCCGTTGGCTACACCTTC.

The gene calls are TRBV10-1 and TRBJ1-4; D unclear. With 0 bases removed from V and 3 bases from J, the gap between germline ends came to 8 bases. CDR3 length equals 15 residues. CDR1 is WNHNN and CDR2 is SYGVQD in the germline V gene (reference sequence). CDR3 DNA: TGCGCCAGCAGTGAGTCCGGAGCTCCTAATGAAAAACTGTTTTTT. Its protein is CASSESGAPNEKLFF.

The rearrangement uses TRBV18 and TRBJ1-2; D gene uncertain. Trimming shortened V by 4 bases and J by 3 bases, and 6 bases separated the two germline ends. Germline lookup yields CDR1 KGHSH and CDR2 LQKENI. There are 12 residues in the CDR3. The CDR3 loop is CASSLEDYGYTF. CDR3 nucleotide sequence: TGTGCCAGCTCACTCGAGGACTATGGCTACACCTTC. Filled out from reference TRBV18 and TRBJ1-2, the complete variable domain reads NAGVMQNPRHLVRRRGQEARLRCSPMKGHSHVYWYRQLPEEGLKFMVYLQKENIIDESGMPKERFSAEFPKEGPSILRIQQVVRGDSAAYFCASSLEDYGYTFGSGTRLTVV.

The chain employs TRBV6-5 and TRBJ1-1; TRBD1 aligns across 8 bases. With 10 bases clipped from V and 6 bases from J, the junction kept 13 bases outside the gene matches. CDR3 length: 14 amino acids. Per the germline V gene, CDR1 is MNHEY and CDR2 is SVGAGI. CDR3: CATPRGPQGAEAFF. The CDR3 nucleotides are TGTGCCACACCGCGAGGTCCACAGGGGGCTGAAGCTTTCTTT.

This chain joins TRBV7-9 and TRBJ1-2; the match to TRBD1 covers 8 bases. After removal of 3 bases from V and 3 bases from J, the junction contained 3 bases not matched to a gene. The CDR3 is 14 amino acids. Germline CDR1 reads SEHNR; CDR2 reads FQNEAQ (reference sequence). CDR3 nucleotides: TGTGCCAGCAGCTTGAACAGGGGGGACTATGGCTACACCTTC. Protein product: CASSLNRGDYGYTF.

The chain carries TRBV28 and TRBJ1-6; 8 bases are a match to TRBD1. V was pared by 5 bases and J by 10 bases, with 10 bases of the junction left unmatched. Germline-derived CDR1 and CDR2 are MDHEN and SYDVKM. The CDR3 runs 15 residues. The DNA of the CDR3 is TGTGCCAGCAGTCTCCTGGACAGGGAACTCTCACCCCTCCACTTT. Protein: CASSLLDRELSPLHF.

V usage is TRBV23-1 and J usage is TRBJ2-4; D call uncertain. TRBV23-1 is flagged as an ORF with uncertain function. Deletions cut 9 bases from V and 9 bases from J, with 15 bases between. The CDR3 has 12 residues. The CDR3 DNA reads TGCGCCAGTCGATCGGGTTCTGGCATTCAGTACTTC. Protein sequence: CASRSGSGIQYF.

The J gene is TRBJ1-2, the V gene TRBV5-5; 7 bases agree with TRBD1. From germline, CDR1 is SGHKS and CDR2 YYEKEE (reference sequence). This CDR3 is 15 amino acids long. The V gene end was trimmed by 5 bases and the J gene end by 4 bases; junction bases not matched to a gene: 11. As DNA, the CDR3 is TGTGCCAGCAGTTTACGACAGGGAATAGGCTATGGCTACACCTTC. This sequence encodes CASSLRQGIGYGYTF.

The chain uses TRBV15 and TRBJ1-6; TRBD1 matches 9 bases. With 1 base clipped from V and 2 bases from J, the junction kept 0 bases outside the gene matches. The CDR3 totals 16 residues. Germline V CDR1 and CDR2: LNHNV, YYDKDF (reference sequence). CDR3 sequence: CATSRGDRAYNSPLHF. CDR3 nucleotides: TGTGCCACCAGCAGAGGGGACAGGGCCTATAATTCACCCCTCCACTTT.

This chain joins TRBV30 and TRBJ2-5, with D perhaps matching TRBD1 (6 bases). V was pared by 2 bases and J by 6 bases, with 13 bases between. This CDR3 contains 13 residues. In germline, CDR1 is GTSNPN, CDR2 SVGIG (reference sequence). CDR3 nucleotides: TGTGCCTGGAGTTCAGGGGTCCGGAAGACCCAGTACTTC. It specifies CAWSSGVRKTQYF.

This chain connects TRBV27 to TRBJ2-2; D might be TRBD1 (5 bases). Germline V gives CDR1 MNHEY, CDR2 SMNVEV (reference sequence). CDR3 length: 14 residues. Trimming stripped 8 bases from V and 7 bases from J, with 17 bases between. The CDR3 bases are TGTGCCAGCTCGCCCGTAGGGGCCGACGGGGAGCTGTTTTTT. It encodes CASSPVGADGELFF.

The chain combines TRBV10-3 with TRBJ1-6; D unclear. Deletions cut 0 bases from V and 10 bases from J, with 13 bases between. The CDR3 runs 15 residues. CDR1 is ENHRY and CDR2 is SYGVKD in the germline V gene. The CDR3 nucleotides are TGTGCCATCAGTGAGTCTGTCACACCCCCCTCACCCCTCCACTTT. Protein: CAISESVTPPSPLHF.